The text below deals with one T cell receptor beta chain. The specificity of this receptor is unknown. No quality values exist for individual bases; no much larger clone is one base distant. Healthy HIV-negative adults with no recently reported acute infections or vaccinations were included as donors. Every donor was a Caucasian adult residing in Nashville, Tennessee, USA. Magnetic negative selection was used to enrich CD4+ T cells, after which naive cells were positively selected on CD45RA and the negative fraction became the memory subset. After blood collection by leukapheresis, PBMCs were isolated using Ficoll-Histopaque density gradient centrifugation and then cryopreserved in the vapor phase of liquid nitrogen. Analytical flow cytometry was used to check the purity and quantity of each magnetically sorted T cell population. Genomic DNA was isolated from each sorted fraction and quantified by UV absorbance on a Nanodrop 2000c.

TCR CDR3 regions were amplified from genomic DNA by multiplex PCR using the deep immunoSEQ assay. Genomic DNA extracted from each cell subset was distributed evenly over all wells of several immunoSEQ 96-well plates, and each plate served as one replicate. For sorted subsets, around 0.2 ug of genomic DNA, equivalent to some 30,000 T cell genomes, went into each replicate PCR. Purified libraries were quantified with a Qubit 3.0 fluorometer, sized on a Bioanalyzer 2100, and re-quantified with the KAPA Library Quantification kit. Every immunoSEQ 96-well plate was sequenced on a dedicated single-read 150-cycle Illumina NextSeq 550 flow cell. On the study's bioinformatics: The immunoSEQ output contained only junctional sequences without quality scores, so filtering could not match that applied to full-length reads. Sequences were annotated with PyIR, a Python wrapper for IgBLAST v1.9, using IMGT germline references to assign V/J genes and CDR3. Reads were removed for weak V/J assignments (E-value above 1e-6), missing CDR3, stop codons, out-of-frame junctions, or ambiguous translated residues. V3J clonotypes were defined by identical inferred V gene, J gene, and CDR3 amino acid sequence. Percentage overlap between repertoires was computed as shared unique clonotypes divided by the size of the smaller repertoire. Three approaches were used to assess repertoire richness: RTK rarefaction, the Chao1 estimator, and Recon v2.1 estimates of unobserved clonotypes. For all TCRbeta clonotypes obtained by the gDNA method from four donors, generation probabilities were computed with OLGA. TCRdb's version of the immuneACCESS table is confined to in-frame rearrangements and falls short of the full clone set. An unresolved V gene accounts for under half of the shortfall where checked; the remainder is of unknown origin. The V and J calls and clone size are taken from that table; D and trimming were inferred from the DNA. The sample yields fewer than 2.5 million clones; over 85% were counted once. Of the sample, about 0.34% falls within the top ten clones.

This sample was included in a study of shared clonotypes between healthy human individuals (dated by TCRdb to the early 2020s). Describing the broader study: The cohort comprised a couple of women and three men aged 18 to 49 years. Per donor, three plates each were used for CD4 naive and CD4 memory, two for CD8 naive, and one for CD8 memory. Libraries were prepared and TCR repertoires were sequenced by different laboratories using diverse techniques, in order to increase sequencing depth and limit assay-specific biases. To estimate repertoire size and how much clonotype sharing occurs between individuals, the study deeply sequenced the blood TCR repertoires of five healthy adults. Leukapheresis yielded between about 0.8 and 8.9 billion PBMCs per donor. What the authors observed across the whole study: Clonotypes shared by all four sorted-subset donors showed higher generation probabilities than non-shared clonotypes. Estimated clonotype richness was generally larger for naive than for memory subsets. Sampling was limited to blood, and TCR repertoires in tissue likely differ from TCR repertoires in blood. Pairwise subsampling indicated that sequencing depth was expected to affect the degree of clonotype sharing among donors. When a handful of donors were compared, the shared fraction of clonotypes was about 5% for naive CD4, around 3.6% for naive CD8, 2% to 2.5% for memory CD4, and 0.4% for memory CD8. Even with the large sequencing depth, rarefaction of the sorted-subset datasets indicated that sequencing was incomplete. The genetic and exposure-history diversity represented was limited by the small number of donors.

CDR1 is given as SEHNR and CDR2 as FQNEAQ, both from the germline V gene (reference sequence). Deletion took 5 bases off V and 1 base off J, with a span of 14 bases between the germline ends. Taken from cysteine to phenylalanine, the CDR3 has 15 residues. Just CDR3 DNA is preserved here, 45 bases in frame from base 1. The source of this sequence is a man in his late teens or twenties in good health. Some clones in this sample may be carry-over from other donors' samples. The rearrangement joined TRBV7-9 to TRBJ1-1, and perhaps TRBD1 as D gene, on 6 matching bases. Input material: naive CD4+ T cells from PBMCs. The sample's cell subset or site label, decoded: CD45RA+ positively selected. The DNA reads TGTGCCAGCAGCGACCGGGGGCAGCCGAACACTGAAGCTTTCTTT. Translation gives CASSDRGQPNTEAFF.